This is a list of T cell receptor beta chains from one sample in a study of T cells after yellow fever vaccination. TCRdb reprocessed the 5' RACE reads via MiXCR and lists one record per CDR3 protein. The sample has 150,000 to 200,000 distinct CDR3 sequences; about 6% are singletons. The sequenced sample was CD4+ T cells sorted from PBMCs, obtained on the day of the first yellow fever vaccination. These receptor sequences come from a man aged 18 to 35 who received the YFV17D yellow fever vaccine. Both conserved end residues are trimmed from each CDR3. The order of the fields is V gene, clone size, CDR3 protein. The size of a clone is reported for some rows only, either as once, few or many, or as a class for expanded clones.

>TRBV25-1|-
ASSPAGGRSAETQY
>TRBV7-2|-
ASSYGSSSYNEQF
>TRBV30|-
AWRTSGRTDTQY
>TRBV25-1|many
ASSESRGVYNEQF
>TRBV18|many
ASSPPGGEKGNEQF
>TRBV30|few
AWRGGRWTSKAYEQY
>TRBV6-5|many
ASSREVPYEQY
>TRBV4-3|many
ASSQAWTGALGNQPQH
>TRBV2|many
ASSALGRGTNQPQH
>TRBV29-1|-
SVETRLAGVPDTQY
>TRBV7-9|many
ASSANRRYTEAF
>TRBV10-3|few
AISESGPGGTEAF
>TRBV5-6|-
ASSPGPLQETQY
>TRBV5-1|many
ASSPLPGKRHTDTQY
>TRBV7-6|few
ASSLLGQSNEQY
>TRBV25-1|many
ASKGVTSTDTQY
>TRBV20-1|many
SANTPGLDYGYT
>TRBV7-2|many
ASSPGLAGANEQF
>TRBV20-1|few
SADSTGRNQPQH
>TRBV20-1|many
SASRDRTTEAF
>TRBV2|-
ASSEGRGGNQPQH
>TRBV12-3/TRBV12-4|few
ASSPIEESRF
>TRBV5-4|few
ASRFDTGEHNEQF
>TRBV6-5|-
ASSPGADSTLLDEQF
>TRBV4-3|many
ASSQAAGETDTQY
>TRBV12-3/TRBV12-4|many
ASSRQGTNEKLF
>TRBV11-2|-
ASSLAGSPAGAQY